The clone carrying this T cell receptor (beta chain) was seen only a few times. Healthy Russian Caucasian donors spanned ages roughly 6 to 90 years. Every sample yielded at least 6.5 million isolated PBMCs. From germline, CDR1 is SGDLS and CDR2 YYNGEE. This CDR3 spans 12 amino acids. Deletions cut 3 bases from V and 7 bases from J, with 10 bases between. Through a sample-barcoded 5' primer and a J-beta primer mix, a second PCR was run for roughly 6 to 11 cycles. Each CDR3 protein is one row after TCRdb ran MiXCR on the 5' RACE reads. The sample includes over 1,200,000 distinct CDR3 sequences, around 59% seen only once; the top ten take 6.7%. The data were obtained in a study of blood T cells in healthy people across ages.

Sequencing used blood. The TCR was taken from a man between 18 and 35 years old in good health. The chain recombines TRBV9 with TRBJ1-2; D not resolved. The CDR3 coding sequence is TGTGCCAGCAGCGCGACGGGTGGTGGCTACACCTTC. It yields the protein CASSATGGGYTF.